Presented here are 10 T cell receptor beta chains from one specimen sequenced in a study of blood T cell repertoires in COVID-19. Only in-frame clones appear in the TCRdb table, and some are missing; sequencing was by immunoSEQ multiplex PCR. The profile shows 15,000 to 20,000 clones, about four fifths of them singletons. Sequenced: peripheral blood. The source of these receptors is a man older than 75 with acute or convalescent COVID-19.

The chain has TRBV10-2 and TRBJ1-6; TRBD1 might be the D (6 bases). CDR1 and CDR2 (germline): WSHSY, SAAADI. This CDR3 comprises 16 residues. The V and J ends lost 0 bases and 6 bases respectively, with 12 bases between them. The DNA of the CDR3 is TGCGCCAGCAGTGAGTCGATAATACAGGGTAATTCACCCCTCCACTTT. Protein sequence: CASSESIIQGNSPLHF.

V and J are TRBV5-6 and TRBJ1-3; a possible D gene is TRBD1 (5 bases). Trimming stripped 2 bases from V and 2 bases from J, with 14 bases between. Per germline, CDR1 SGHDT and CDR2 YYEEEE. The CDR3 is made up of 16 amino acids. CDR3 loop: CASSFGRGSPGNTIYF. CDR3 DNA sequence: TGTGCCAGCAGCTTCGGGAGGGGAAGTCCTGGAAACACCATATATTTT.

J is TRBJ1-1 and V is TRBV7-8; perhaps TRBD1 as D (5 bases). The CDR3 loop spans 13 amino acids. Trimming took off 0 bases at V and 9 bases at J, with 11 bases between the two ends. Germline CDR1 and CDR2: SGHVS and FQNEAQ. CDR3 DNA: TGTGCCAGCAGCTTAGCCGGCGGGGGGAAAGCTTTCTTT. Protein sequence: CASSLAGGGKAFF.

The rearrangement links TRBV6-2 or TRBV6-3 to TRBJ2-3; the match to TRBD2 covers 9 bases. The CDR3 length is 20 residues. The V segment lost 0 bases and the J segment 3 bases; nucleotides outside the gene matches: 16. Looked up from germline, CDR1 is MNHEY and CDR2 is SVGEGT. The CDR3 loop is CASSYSPLSGGTRRTDTQYF. CDR3 nucleotide sequence: TGTGCCAGCAGTTACTCACCCCTAAGCGGGGGGACCCGTAGGACAGATACGCAGTATTTT.

The chain joins TRBV7-2 to TRBJ1-4; 8 bases match TRBD1. Germline CDR1 is SGHTA and CDR2 is FQGNSA. The ends lost 5 bases at V and 0 bases at J; junction bases unmatched: 8. CDR3 length equals 17 residues. CDR3 DNA: TGTGCCAGCAGCGCCGGACAGGGCTTTGCAACTAATGAAAAACTGTTTTTT. Protein product: CASSAGQGFATNEKLFF.

This chain joins TRBV7-6 and TRBJ2-5; TRBD2 agrees at 7 bases. CDR1 SGHVS and CDR2 FNYEAQ come from the germline V gene. The CDR3 is 15 residues long. V was pared by 3 bases and J by 1 base, with 5 bases of the junction left unmatched. CDR3 sequence (DNA): TGTGCCAGCAGCTTGGTGGCTAGCGGCCAAGAGACCCAGTACTTC. It is translated as CASSLVASGQETQYF. The whole variable domain, filled in from reference TRBV7-6 and TRBJ2-5, reads GAGVSQSPRYKVTKRGQDVALRCDPISGHVSLYWYRQALGQGPEFLTYFNYEAQQDKSGLPNDRFSAERPEGSISTLTIQRTEQRDSAMYRCASSLVASGQETQYFGPGTRLLVL.

Notes on this clone: Relative to the germline gene, one junction end is altered; a read error may explain this. This chain links TRBV11-2 with TRBJ2-7, with TRBD2 matching 7 bases. Germline CDR1 reads SGHAT; CDR2 reads FQNNGV. The CDR3 covers 15 residues. CDR3 protein: CASSPVVTSSHEQYF. CDR3 bases: TGTGCCAGCAGCCCCGTCGTGACTAGCTCCCACGAGCAGTACTTC.

The V call is TRBV6-5, the J call TRBJ1-2; D is uncertain. Germline V gene sequence: CDR1 MNHEY, CDR2 SVGAGI. The CDR3 is 15 residues long. The germline V and J ends were trimmed by 7 bases and 5 bases, with 20 bases remaining between them. The CDR3 loop reads CASNKNYGFGYGYTF. CDR3 in DNA: TGTGCCAGCAACAAAAACTACGGGTTCGGATATGGCTACACCTTC.

As DNA, the CDR3 is TGTGCCAGCAGCCCAGGGGCCACCTACGAGCAGTACTTC. It encodes CASSPGATYEQYF. The rearrangement uses TRBV7-3 and TRBJ2-7; tentatively, D is TRBD1 (6 bases). Germline-derived CDR1 and CDR2 are SGHTA and FQGTGA. The CDR3 covers 13 residues. V was shortened by 5 bases and J by 2 bases, with 10 bases between the two germline ends.

The chain joins TRBV6-4 to TRBJ1-2; 8 nucleotides align to TRBD1. The CDR3 length is 13 residues. The germline V gene has CDR1 MRHNA and CDR2 SNTAGT. The trim removed 7 bases at V and 12 bases at J, leaving 13 bases unmatched. The CDR3: CASIIRTGTSNTF. CDR3 bases: TGTGCCAGCATCATAAGGACAGGGACCTCGAACACCTTC.